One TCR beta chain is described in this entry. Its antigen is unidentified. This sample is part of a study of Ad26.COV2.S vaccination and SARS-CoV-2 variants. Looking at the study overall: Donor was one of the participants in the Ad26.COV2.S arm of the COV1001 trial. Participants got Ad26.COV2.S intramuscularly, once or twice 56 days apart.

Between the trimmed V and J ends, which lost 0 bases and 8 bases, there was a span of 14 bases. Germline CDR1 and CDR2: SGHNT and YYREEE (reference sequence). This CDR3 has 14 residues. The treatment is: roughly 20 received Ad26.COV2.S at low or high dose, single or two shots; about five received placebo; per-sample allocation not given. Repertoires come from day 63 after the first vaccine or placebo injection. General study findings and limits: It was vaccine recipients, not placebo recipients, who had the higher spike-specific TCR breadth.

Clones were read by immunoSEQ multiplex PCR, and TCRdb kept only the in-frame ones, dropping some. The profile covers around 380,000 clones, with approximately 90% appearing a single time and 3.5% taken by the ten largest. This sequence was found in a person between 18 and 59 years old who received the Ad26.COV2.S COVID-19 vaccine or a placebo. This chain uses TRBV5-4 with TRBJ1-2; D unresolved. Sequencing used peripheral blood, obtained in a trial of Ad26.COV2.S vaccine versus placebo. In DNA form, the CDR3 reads TGTGCCAGCAGCTTGGCGGCCCCAAGTAAGGGCTACACCTTC. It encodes CASSLAAPSKGYTF. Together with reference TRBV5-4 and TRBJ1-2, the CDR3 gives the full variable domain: ETGVTQSPTHLIKTRGQQVTLRCSSQSGHNTVSWYQQALGQGPQFIFQYYREEENGRGNFPPRFSGLQFPNYSSELNVNALELDDSALYLCASSLAAPSKGYTFGSGTRLTVV.